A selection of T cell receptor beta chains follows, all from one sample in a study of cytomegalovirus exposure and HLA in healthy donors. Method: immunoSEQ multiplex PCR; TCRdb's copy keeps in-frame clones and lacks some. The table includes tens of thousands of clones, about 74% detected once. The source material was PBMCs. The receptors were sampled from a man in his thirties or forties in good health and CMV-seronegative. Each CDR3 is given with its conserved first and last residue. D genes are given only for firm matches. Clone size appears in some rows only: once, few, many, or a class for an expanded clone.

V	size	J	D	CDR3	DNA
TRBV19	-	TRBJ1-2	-	CAIDGNYGYTF	TGTGCCATTGACGGGAACTATGGCTACACCTTC
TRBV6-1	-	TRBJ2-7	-	CASKPGYTYEQYF	TGTGCCAGCAAACCAGGCTATACCTACGAGCAGTACTTC
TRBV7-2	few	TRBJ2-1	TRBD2	CASSYSGTSYEQFF	TGTGCCAGCAGCTACTCCGGGACTAGCTATGAGCAGTTCTTC
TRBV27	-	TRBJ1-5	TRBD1	CASSSGGQSNQPQHF	TGTGCCAGCAGTTCCGGGGGACAGAGCAATCAGCCCCAGCATTTT
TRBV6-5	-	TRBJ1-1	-	CASTKGGITEAFF	TGTGCCAGTACGAAGGGAGGAATCACTGAAGCTTTCTTT
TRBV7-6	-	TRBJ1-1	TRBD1	CASSEGQGGWTEAFF	TGTGCCAGCAGCGAGGGACAGGGGGGATGGACTGAAGCTTTCTTT
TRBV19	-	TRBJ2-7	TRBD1	CASRLRDSLTYEQYF	TGTGCCAGTAGGCTCCGGGACAGTTTAACCTACGAGCAGTACTTC
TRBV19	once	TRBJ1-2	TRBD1	CASAGTGIYGYTF	TGTGCCAGTGCCGGGACAGGGATCTATGGCTACACCTTC
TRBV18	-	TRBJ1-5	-	CASSPGENQPQHF	TGTGCCAGCTCACCCGGGGAGAATCAGCCCCAGCATTTT
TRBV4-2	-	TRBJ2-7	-	CASSQEQGYEQYF	TGTGCCAGCAGCCAAGAACAGGGCTACGAGCAGTACTTC
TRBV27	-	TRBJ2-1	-	CASSFSIGSSYNEQFF	TGTGCCAGCAGTTTCTCCATCGGGAGCTCCTACAATGAGCAGTTCTTC
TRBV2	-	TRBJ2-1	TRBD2	CASGLGRAIEQFF	TGTGCCAGCGGTCTCGGGAGGGCCATTGAGCAGTTCTTC
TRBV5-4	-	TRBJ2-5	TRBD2	CASSLERASREGETQYF	TGTGCCAGCAGCTTGGAAAGGGCTAGCAGGGAGGGAGAGACCCAGTACTTC
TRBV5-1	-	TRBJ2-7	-	CASSSTDRYYEQYF	TGCGCCAGCAGCTCTACCGACAGATACTACGAGCAGTACTTC
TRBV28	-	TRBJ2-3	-	CASSLESSEADTQYF	TGTGCCAGCAGTTTAGAGTCTAGCGAAGCAGATACGCAGTATTTT
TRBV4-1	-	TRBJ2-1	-	CASLGVTRNRYNEQFF	TGCGCCAGCTTGGGTGTTACGAGGAATCGGTACAATGAGCAGTTCTTC
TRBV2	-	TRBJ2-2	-	CATTRASNTGELFF	TGTGCCACCACGCGCGCCTCGAACACCGGGGAGCTGTTTTTT
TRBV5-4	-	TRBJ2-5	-	CASSLVGWTAQETQYF	TGTGCCAGCAGCTTGGTTGGGTGGACAGCCCAAGAGACCCAGTACTTC
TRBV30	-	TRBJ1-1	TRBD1	CAWRRAGGGTEAFF	TGTGCCTGGAGAAGGGCAGGGGGCGGCACTGAAGCTTTCTTT
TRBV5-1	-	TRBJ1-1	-	CASSFSSDGILSLGTEAFF	TGCGCCAGCAGCTTTAGTAGCGACGGGATCCTCTCGTTGGGCACTGAAGCTTTCTTT
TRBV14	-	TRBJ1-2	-	CASTRDPQYGYTF	TGTGCCAGCACGCGAGATCCCCAATATGGCTACACCTTC
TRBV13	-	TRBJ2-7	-	CASSRRSGHRSYEQYF	TGTGCCAGCAGCCGGAGGTCGGGACACCGCTCCTACGAGCAGTACTTC
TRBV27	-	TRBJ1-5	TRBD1	CASSLGTGGDQPQHF	TGTGCCAGCAGTTTAGGGACAGGGGGCGACCAGCCCCAGCATTTT
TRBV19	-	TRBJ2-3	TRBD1	CASRSWGQTNLDTQYF	TGTGCCAGTAGATCCTGGGGACAGACTAACTTGGATACGCAGTATTTT
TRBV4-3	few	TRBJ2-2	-	CASSQEIPRTANTGELFF	TGCGCCAGCAGCCAAGAGATCCCGAGGACAGCGAACACCGGGGAGCTGTTTTTT
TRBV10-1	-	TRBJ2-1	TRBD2	CASSEGLAGSYNEQFF	TGCGCCAGCAGCGAAGGACTAGCGGGTTCCTACAATGAGCAGTTCTTC
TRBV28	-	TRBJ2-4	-	CASSLFSSGGAKNIQYF	TGTGCCAGCAGTTTATTTAGTTCCGGGGGAGCCAAAAACATTCAGTACTTC
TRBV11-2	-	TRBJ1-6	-	CASSLSSYNSPLHF	TGTGCCAGCAGTCTAAGCTCCTATAATTCACCCCTCCACTTT
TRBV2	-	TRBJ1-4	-	CASSEAVRLFF	TGTGCCAGCAGTGAAGCGGTGAGACTGTTTTTT
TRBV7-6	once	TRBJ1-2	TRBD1	CASSLWADRGNYGYTF	TGTGCCAGCAGCTTATGGGCGGACAGGGGCAACTATGGCTACACCTTC
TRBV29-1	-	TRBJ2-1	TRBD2	CSVDFREGRNEQFF	TGCAGCGTTGATTTCCGGGAGGGCCGGAATGAGCAGTTCTTC
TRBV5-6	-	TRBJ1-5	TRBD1	CASSFGTGDAPQHF	TGTGCCAGCAGCTTTGGGACAGGGGATGCGCCCCAGCATTTT
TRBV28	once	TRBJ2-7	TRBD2	CASSSRTSGRLSSVEQYF	TGTGCCAGCAGTTCGAGGACTAGCGGGAGGTTGAGTTCTGTCGAGCAGTACTTC
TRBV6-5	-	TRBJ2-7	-	CASSYSAGQYEQYF	TGTGCCAGCAGTTACTCCGCAGGGCAATACGAGCAGTACTTC
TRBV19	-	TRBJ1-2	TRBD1	CASSFRGIDYGYTF	TGTGCCAGTAGCTTCAGGGGGATTGACTATGGCTACACCTTC
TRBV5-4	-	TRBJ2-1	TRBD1	CASSLGGQGNNEQFF	TGTGCCAGCAGCTTGGGGGGACAGGGGAACAATGAGCAGTTCTTC
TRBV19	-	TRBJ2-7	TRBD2	CASSSSTASGSYEQYF	TGTGCCAGTAGTAGCTCTACGGCTAGCGGGAGCTACGAGCAGTACTTC
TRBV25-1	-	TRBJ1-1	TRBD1	CASSEYRTGVNTEAFF	TGTGCCAGCAGTGAATATAGAACAGGGGTGAACACTGAAGCTTTCTTT
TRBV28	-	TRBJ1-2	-	CASSLQGPYGYTF	TGTGCCAGCAGTTTACAGGGTCCCTATGGCTACACCTTC
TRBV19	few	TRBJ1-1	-	CASISSWAMNTEAFF	TGTGCCAGTATTTCCAGCTGGGCTATGAACACTGAAGCTTTCTTT
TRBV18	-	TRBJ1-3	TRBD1	CASSPRGQSSGNTIYF	TGTGCCAGCTCACCTCGGGGACAGTCCTCTGGAAACACCATATATTTT